The present T cell receptor (beta chain) was sequenced within a study of shared clonotypes between healthy human individuals (TCRdb year 2020). Background on the whole study: The cohort included three men and a couple of women between 18 and 49 years of age. To estimate repertoire size and how much clonotypes are shared between individuals, the study performed deep sequencing of blood TCR repertoires from roughly five healthy adults. To increase sequencing depth and limit assay-specific biases, TCR repertoire library preparation and sequencing were carried out by different laboratories using diverse techniques. Per donor, leukapheresis produced somewhere between about 0.85 and 9.5 billion PBMCs. What the study reported, not specific to this receptor: The genetic and exposure-history diversity represented was limited by the small number of donors. Sampling was limited to blood, and TCR repertoires in tissue likely differ from TCR repertoires in blood. Based on pairwise subsampling, the degree of clonotype sharing among donors was expected to be affected by sequencing depth.

TCR CDR3 regions were amplified from genomic DNA by multiplex PCR using the deep immunoSEQ assay. For each cell subset, the extracted genomic DNA was distributed evenly across all wells of several immunoSEQ 96-well plates, and each plate served as one replicate. Each replicate PCR for unsorted PBMC received roughly 290 ng genomic DNA, equal to approximately 30,000 T cell genomes. Ten immunoSEQ deep assay plates were used to sequence unsorted PBMC genomic DNA. The purified libraries were quantified using a Qubit 3.0 fluorometer, sized with a Bioanalyzer 2100, and then quantified again using the KAPA Library Quantification kit. Every immunoSEQ 96-well plate was sequenced on a dedicated single-read 150-cycle Illumina NextSeq 550 flow cell. On the study's bioinformatics: The immunoSEQ output contained only junctional sequences without quality scores, so filtering could not match that applied to full-length reads. To assign V/J genes and CDR3, sequences were annotated using PyIR, a Python wrapper for IgBLAST v1.9, with IMGT germline references. Reads were filtered out if the reads had weak V/J assignments (E-value above 1e-6), no CDR3, stop codons, out-of-frame junctions, or ambiguous translated residues. A V3J clonotype was defined by an identical inferred V gene, J gene, and CDR3 amino acid sequence. The percentage overlap between two repertoires was calculated by dividing the number of shared unique clonotypes by the size of the smaller repertoire. RTK rarefaction, the Chao1 estimator, and Recon v2.1 estimates of unobserved clonotypes were used to assess repertoire richness. The clones in this table, taken by TCRdb from immuneACCESS, are in-frame only. Not every clone is retained; where verified, under half of the shortfall comes from an unresolved V gene, and the cause of the rest is unknown. Clonal size and the V and J genes are those of that table, whereas D and trimming came from the DNA. The sample records approximately 500,000 clones, around 73% of which are singletons. Around 12% of the sample rests with the top ten.

A remark on this clone: No cognate antigen has been identified for it. No much larger clone is present one base from it, and per-base qualities are unavailable.

The CDR3 runs 13 residues from the cysteine to the phenylalanine. The DNA shown is the 39-base CDR3, in frame from base 1. The donors were healthy, HIV-negative adults who had no recently reported acute infections or vaccinations. Every donor was a Caucasian adult living in Nashville, Tennessee, USA. In the unsorted samples, roughly 90 million PBMCs were counted, and genomic DNA was extracted using the QIAamp DNA Blood Mini kit. Blood was obtained by leukapheresis, after which PBMCs were separated by Ficoll-Histopaque density gradient centrifugation and cryopreserved in liquid nitrogen vapor phase. The source of this sequence is a woman in her forties in good health. Some clones in this sample may be carry-over from other donors' samples. Sequencing was performed on PBMCs. In this chain, TRBV21-1 is recombined with TRBJ1-2; the D call TRBD1 from the table was never checked on the DNA. TRBV21-1 is described as a pseudogene. The encoded CDR3 is CASSKGQGYGYTF. The sequenced DNA: TGTGCCAGCAGCAAAGGCCAGGGGTATGGCTACACCTTC.